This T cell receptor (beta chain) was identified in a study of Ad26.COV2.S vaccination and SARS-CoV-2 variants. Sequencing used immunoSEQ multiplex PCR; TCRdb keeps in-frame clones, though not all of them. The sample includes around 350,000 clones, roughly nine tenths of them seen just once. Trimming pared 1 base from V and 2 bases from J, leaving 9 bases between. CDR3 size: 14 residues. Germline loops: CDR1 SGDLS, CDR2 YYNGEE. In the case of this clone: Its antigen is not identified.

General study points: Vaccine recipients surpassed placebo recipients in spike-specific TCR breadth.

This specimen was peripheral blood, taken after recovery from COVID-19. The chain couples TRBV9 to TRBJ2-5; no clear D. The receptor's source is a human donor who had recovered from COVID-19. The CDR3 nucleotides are TGTGCCAGCAGCGTAAATCCCTCGCAAGAGACCCAGTACTTC. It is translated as CASSVNPSQETQYF. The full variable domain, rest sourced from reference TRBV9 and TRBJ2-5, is DSGVTQTPKHLITATGQRVTLRCSPRSGDLSVYWYQQSLDQGLQFLIQYYNGEERAKGNILERFSAQQFPDLHSELNLSSLELGDSALYFCASSVNPSQETQYFGPGTRLLVL.